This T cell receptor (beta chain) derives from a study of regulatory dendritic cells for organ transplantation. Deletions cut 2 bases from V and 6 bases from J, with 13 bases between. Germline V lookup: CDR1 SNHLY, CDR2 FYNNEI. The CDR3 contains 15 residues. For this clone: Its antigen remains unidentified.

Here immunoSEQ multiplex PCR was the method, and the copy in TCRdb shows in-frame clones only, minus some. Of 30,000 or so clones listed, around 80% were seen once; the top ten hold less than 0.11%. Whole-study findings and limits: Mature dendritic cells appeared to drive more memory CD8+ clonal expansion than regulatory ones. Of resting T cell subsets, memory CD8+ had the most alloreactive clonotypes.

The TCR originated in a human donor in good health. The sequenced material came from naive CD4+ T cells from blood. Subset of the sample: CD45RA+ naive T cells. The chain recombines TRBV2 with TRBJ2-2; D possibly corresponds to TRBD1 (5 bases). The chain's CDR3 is CASSESRQGPGELFF. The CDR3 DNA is TGTGCCAGCAGTGAAAGTAGGCAGGGTCCCGGGGAGCTGTTTTTT.